This paragraph covers one T cell receptor beta chain sequence. Every donor provided approximately 10 milliliters of peripheral blood. This sample stems from a study of blood T cells in healthy people across ages. Then a second PCR, running roughly 7 to 11 cycles, was carried out with a sample-barcoded 5' primer and a J-beta primer mix. Carrying 12 random nucleotides, a template-switch adaptor labeled each individual cDNA molecule. Via MiXCR, TCRdb re-called the 5' RACE reads, giving one row per CDR3 protein. The sample holds hundreds of thousands of distinct CDR3 sequences, roughly 25% seen once. The CDR3 totals 14 residues. V shed 6 bases, J shed 6 bases, and the junction held 6 bases outside the gene matches. These data also featured in a second study, about T cells of mothers and their children.

The material sequenced was blood. This receptor was obtained from a boy aged 5-17 years in good health. V gene TRBV12-3 or TRBV12-4 combines with J gene TRBJ2-2, with 8 nucleotides matching TRBD1. For the CDR3, the DNA is TGTGCCAGCAGGCATAAGACAGGGGCCGGGGAGCTGTTTTTT. It specifies CASRHKTGAGELFF.